Shown below are 20 T cell receptor beta chains from a single sample sequenced in a study of multiple sclerosis patients with progressive multifocal leukoencephalopathy. Described time point: roughly 13 months of natalizumab therapy. Data came from immunoSEQ multiplex PCR; TCRdb stores just in-frame clones and leaves some out. The sample yields tens of thousands of clones, 90% seen once. The source was PBMCs, collected from a patient treated with natalizumab. The receptors derive from a human donor with multiple sclerosis.

The rearrangement links TRBV5-4 to TRBJ2-5, with D possibly matching TRBD1 (6 bases). Germline V gene data show CDR1 as SGHNT and CDR2 as YYREEE (reference sequence). The V end lost 0 bases, the J end lost 1 base, and 7 bases lay between the germline ends. The CDR3 loop spans 14 amino acids. The CDR3 here is CASSLVDSQETQYF. DNA of the CDR3: TGTGCCAGCAGCTTGGTGGACAGCCAAGAGACCCAGTACTTC.

The chain combines TRBV5-1 with TRBJ1-1, with 7 bases that match TRBD1. With V trimmed by 0 bases and J by 5 bases, 7 bases remained unmatched. The CDR3 sequence is 15 residues long. CDR1 and CDR2 from the germline V gene are SGHRS and YFSETQ. The DNA for the CDR3 is TGCGCCAGCAGCTTGGGACAGGGATTCGGGACTGAAGCTTTCTTT. Its protein product is CASSLGQGFGTEAFF.

The genes are TRBV5-6 and TRBJ1-1, with 7 positions matching TRBD1. Per the germline V gene, CDR1 is SGHDT and CDR2 is YYEEEE. Trimming at V came to 1 base and at J to 3 bases, leaving 6 bases not matched to a gene. This CDR3 has 15 residues. The CDR3 loop reads CASSLLRRGDTEAFF. CDR3 DNA sequence: TGTGCCAGCAGCTTGTTGCGCAGGGGGGACACTGAAGCTTTCTTT.

This clone showed up just once. The rearrangement joins TRBV28 to TRBJ1-4, with 8 bases that match TRBD1. CDR1 and CDR2 from the germline V gene are MDHEN and SYDVKM. The CDR3 has 15 amino acids. The V and J ends lost 5 bases and 3 bases, in that order; junction bases with no gene match: 5. CDR3 sequence reads: CASSLHRGANEKLFF. The CDR3 DNA reads TGTGCCAGCAGTCTACACAGGGGGGCTAATGAAAAACTGTTTTTT.

The chain joins TRBV7-9 to TRBJ2-1; D is unresolved. This CDR3 contains 14 residues. Trimming stripped 1 base from V and 7 bases from J, with 11 bases between. Germline V gene lookup returns CDR1 SEHNR and CDR2 FQNEAQ (reference sequence). Written as DNA, the CDR3 is TGTGCCAGCAGCTTAGAGGCCGAAGTGAATGAGCAGTTCTTC. Amino acids: CASSLEAEVNEQFF.

V is TRBV7-6 and J is TRBJ2-7; D not certain. The CDR3 is 14 amino acids. In germline, CDR1 is SGHVS, CDR2 FNYEAQ. Trimming stripped 1 base from V and 0 bases from J, with 7 bases between. The CDR3 reads CASSLDTGSYEQYF. The CDR3 region has the DNA TGTGCCAGCAGCTTAGATACTGGCTCCTACGAGCAGTACTTC.

This clone was observed a single time. The CDR3 DNA sequence: TGTGCCTGGAGCCTCGGGTCAGATCTAGATACGCAGTATTTT. The encoded protein is CAWSLGSDLDTQYF. V and J are TRBV30 and TRBJ2-3; D unresolved. There are 14 residues in the CDR3. Between the trimmed V and J ends, which lost 3 bases and 5 bases, there was a span of 15 bases. Per the germline V gene, CDR1 is GTSNPN and CDR2 is SVGIG (reference sequence).

The chain is built from TRBV10-2 and TRBJ1-2; D not resolved. Germline-derived CDR1 and CDR2 are WSHSY and SAAADI. V lost 2 bases and J lost 0, with 10 bases in between. The CDR3 runs 15 residues. The CDR3 nucleotides read TGCGCCAGCAGTGAGAGACGGAATCCTAACTATGGCTACACCTTC. It translates to CASSERRNPNYGYTF.

The rearrangement links TRBV9 to TRBJ1-1; 10 nucleotides align to TRBD1. V gave up 4 bases and J gave up 7 bases; unmatched junction bases: 7. The CDR3 runs to 14 residues. Per germline, CDR1 SGDLS and CDR2 YYNGEE. Here the CDR3 DNA reads TGTGCCAGCAGCACCCGACAGGGGGCGAGTGAAGCTTTCTTT. Amino acid sequence: CASSTRQGASEAFF.

This chain links TRBV9 with TRBJ1-4; 8 bases fit TRBD1. V lost 3 bases and J lost 3; bases outside the gene matches: 4. This CDR3 has 15 amino acids. CDR1 and CDR2 from the germline V gene are SGDLS and YYNGEE. CDR3 in DNA: TGTGCCAGCAGCGAGACAGGGGTCCCTAATGAAAAACTGTTTTTT. Its protein is CASSETGVPNEKLFF.

This clone was found a few times. The chain's CDR3 is CASSTSTGVNTEAFF. The CDR3 coding sequence is TGTGCCAGCTCAACCTCGACAGGGGTGAACACTGAAGCTTTCTTT. The chain carries TRBV18 and TRBJ1-1; 8 bases align to TRBD1. Germline V gives CDR1 KGHSH, CDR2 LQKENI. CDR3 size: 15 residues. V shed 5 bases, J shed 0 bases, and the junction held 5 bases outside the gene matches.

The chain is built from TRBV4-2 and TRBJ1-1; perhaps TRBD1 as D (5 bases). The ends were cut back, 0 bases at V and 3 bases at J, with 11 bases in the middle. The CDR3 is 15 residues long. CDR1 is LGHNA, CDR2 YNFKEQ, per germline. The CDR3 nucleotides are TGTGCCAGCAGCCAAGATGGGGCGGCTTACACTGAAGCTTTCTTT. Translation: CASSQDGAAYTEAFF.

The chain carries TRBV6-5 and TRBJ2-7; 10 nucleotides align to TRBD1. Germline CDR1 is MNHEY and CDR2 is SVGAGI. CDR3 length: 14 amino acids. The trim removed 7 bases at V and 4 bases at J, leaving 7 bases unmatched. CDR3 in amino acids: CASKWGQGMYEQYF. CDR3 coding DNA: TGTGCCAGCAAATGGGGACAGGGGATGTACGAGCAGTACTTC.

The chain combines TRBV7-9 with TRBJ1-4; D is perhaps TRBD1 (6 bases). CDR1 and CDR2 (germline): SEHNR, FQNEAQ (reference sequence). There are 14 residues in the CDR3. V was clipped by 5 bases and J by 3 bases, with 10 bases between them. The CDR3 bases are TGTGCCAGCAGCCAGGGGTGGGCTAATGAAAAACTGTTTTTT. Protein sequence: CASSQGWANEKLFF.

This chain uses TRBV5-6 with TRBJ1-2; 9 bases map to TRBD1. J gave up 5 bases and V 0 bases, and 8 bases lay outside the gene matches. The CDR3 has 16 residues. Germline lookup yields CDR1 SGHDT and CDR2 YYEEEE. CDR3 loop: CASSLAPTGGGYGYTF. CDR3 DNA sequence: TGTGCCAGCAGCTTGGCCCCCACAGGGGGCGGGTATGGCTACACCTTC.

The genes are TRBV6-6 and TRBJ2-3, with unresolved D. V was cut by 6 bases and J by 2 bases, with 3 bases left in between. Per the germline V gene, CDR1 is MNHNY and CDR2 is SVGAGI (reference sequence). This CDR3 contains 11 residues. The CDR3 loop reads CASRFTDTQYF. CDR3 DNA sequence: TGTGCCAGCAGGTTCACAGATACGCAGTATTTT.

This clone was recorded once. The gene calls are TRBV6-1 and TRBJ2-3, with 8 bases aligning to TRBD2. This CDR3 comprises 16 residues. From germline, CDR1 is MNHNS and CDR2 SASEGT. J was trimmed by 3 bases and V by 1 base; bases with no gene match: 6. The CDR3 loop reads CASSEVGGDGTDTQYF. DNA of the CDR3: TGTGCCAGCAGTGAAGTCGGGGGGGACGGGACAGATACGCAGTATTTT.

This clone has only a few counts. The chain joins TRBV11-2 to TRBJ1-3; 7 nucleotides align to TRBD1. Trimming cost V 5 bases and J 4 bases; bases outside gene matches: 11. The CDR3 loop spans 16 amino acids. Germline V CDR1 and CDR2: SGHAT, FQNNGV. The CDR3 loop reads CASSPLDRARGNTIYF. The CDR3 region has the DNA TGTGCCAGCAGCCCCCTAGACAGGGCTAGGGGAAACACCATATATTTT.

The chain has TRBV27 and TRBJ1-2, with no clear D. This CDR3 region has 18 residues. V was cut by 2 bases and J by 0 bases, with 19 bases left in between. From germline, CDR1 is MNHEY and CDR2 SMNVEV (reference sequence). CDR3 loop: CASSLARERSGANYGYTF. CDR3 in DNA: TGTGCCAGCAGTTTAGCCCGGGAGCGTAGTGGAGCTAACTATGGCTACACCTTC.

J is TRBJ1-6 and V is TRBV5-6; D ambiguous. Germline V gene sequence: CDR1 SGHDT, CDR2 YYEEEE. CDR3 size: 17 residues. V shed 6 bases and J shed 5 bases, with 21 bases lying between them. The CDR3 DNA sequence: TGTGCCAGCACCCAGCTCCGACCTCGGGCCCATAATTCACCCCTCCACTTT. Its protein product is CASTQLRPRAHNSPLHF.